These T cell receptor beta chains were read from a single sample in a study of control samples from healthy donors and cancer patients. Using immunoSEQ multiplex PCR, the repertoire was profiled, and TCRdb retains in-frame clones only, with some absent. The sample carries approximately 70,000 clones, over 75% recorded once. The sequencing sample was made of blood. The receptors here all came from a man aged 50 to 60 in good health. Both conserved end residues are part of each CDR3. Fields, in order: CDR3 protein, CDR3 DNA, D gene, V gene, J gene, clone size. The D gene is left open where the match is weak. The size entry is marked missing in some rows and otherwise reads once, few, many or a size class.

cdr3_aa: CASTPPGQGVNTQYF
cdr3_nt: TGTGCCAGCACCCCCCCGGGACAGGGGGTAAATACGCAGTATTTT
d_call: TRBD1
v_call: TRBV16
j_call: TRBJ2-3
clone_size: few

cdr3_aa: CASSPEGRTVNTEAFF
cdr3_nt: TGTGCCAGCAGCCCCGAGGGGCGGACGGTGAACACTGAAGCTTTCTTT
d_call: -
v_call: TRBV28
j_call: TRBJ1-1
clone_size: -

cdr3_aa: CASSQRGSRVNEQFF
cdr3_nt: TGCGCCAGCAGCCAAAGAGGATCGAGGGTCAATGAGCAGTTCTTC
d_call: -
v_call: TRBV4-3
j_call: TRBJ2-1
clone_size: -

cdr3_aa: CASSYGGTGELFF
cdr3_nt: TGTGCCAGCAGTTATGGGGGCACCGGGGAGCTGTTTTTT
d_call: -
v_call: TRBV6-5
j_call: TRBJ2-2
clone_size: -

cdr3_aa: CASSLGTGGRSDTQYF
cdr3_nt: TGTGCCAGCAGCTTGGGGACGGGGGGGCGTTCAGATACGCAGTATTTT
d_call: TRBD2
v_call: TRBV5-4
j_call: TRBJ2-3
clone_size: -

cdr3_aa: CASSVGLGRTGELFF
cdr3_nt: TGTGCCAGCAGCGTGGGACTAGGTAGGACCGGGGAGCTGTTTTTT
d_call: TRBD2
v_call: TRBV9
j_call: TRBJ2-2
clone_size: -

cdr3_aa: CASSQGPGGQGTQYF
cdr3_nt: TGTGCCAGCAGCCAAGGACCGGGGGGGCAGGGGACCCAGTACTTC
d_call: TRBD2
v_call: TRBV3-1/TRBV3-2
j_call: TRBJ2-5
clone_size: -

cdr3_aa: CASSLGLLEETQYF
cdr3_nt: TGCGCCAGCAGCTTGGGTCTTTTGGAGGAGACCCAGTACTTC
d_call: -
v_call: TRBV5-1
j_call: TRBJ2-5
clone_size: -

cdr3_aa: CASSPWGTGLYGYTF
cdr3_nt: TGTGCCAGCAGCCCCTGGGGGACTGGTCTTTATGGCTACACCTTC
d_call: -
v_call: TRBV6-5
j_call: TRBJ1-2
clone_size: -

cdr3_aa: CASSYEPIANYGYTF
cdr3_nt: TGTGCCAGCAGTTACGAACCGATAGCTAACTATGGCTACACCTTC
d_call: -
v_call: TRBV6-5
j_call: TRBJ1-2
clone_size: once

cdr3_aa: CASSLIGYRSSGNTIYF
cdr3_nt: TGTGCCAGCAGCTTGATTGGCTACAGGAGCTCTGGAAACACCATATATTTT
d_call: -
v_call: TRBV5-4
j_call: TRBJ1-3
clone_size: -